This TCR beta chain emerged from a study of T cells after yellow fever vaccination. Study-level background: Preparation of fractions with low cell numbers was performed using SMART-Seq v4 Ultra Low Input.

CDR3 length: 16 amino acids. The germline V gene has CDR1 SGHVS and CDR2 FQNEAQ. Trimming left V 1 base short and J 4 bases short, with 11 bases between. Study conclusions and caveats: Re-detected after boosting: most primary clones, about 96% of CD4 and 88% of CD8. Some clonotypes, a small share, were shared between CD4 and CD8 compartments. Abundant contaminating clonotypes from the bulk population could appear in FACS-sorted repertoires.

In this sample, this clonotype turned up many times. Its specificity is unknown. One entry per CDR3 protein results from TCRdb running MiXCR on the 5' RACE reads. The data hold 100,000 to 150,000 distinct CDR3 sequences, with 7.4% observed a single time. This specimen was CD4+ T cells sorted from PBMCs, taken approximately 11 days after the first yellow fever vaccination. The TCR comes from a man younger than 30 who received the YFV17D yellow fever vaccine. V and J are TRBV7-8 and TRBJ1-6; D is unclear. The CDR3 DNA reads TGTGCCAGCAGCTTAGACCTCCCCGGGTATAATTCACCCCTCCACTTT. Translating it yields CASSLDLPGYNSPLHF. Combining the CDR3 with reference TRBV7-8 and TRBJ1-6 gives the whole variable domain GAGVSQSPRYKVAKRGQDVALRCDPISGHVSLFWYQQALGQGPEFLTYFQNEAQLDKSGLPSDRFFAERPEGSVSTLKIQRTQQEDSAVYLCASSLDLPGYNSPLHFGNGTRLTVT.